This TCR beta chain emerged from a study of tumor and adjacent non-tumor tissue in lung cancer. Study overall: Stage I to III disease affected roughly ten men and roughly five women aged about 31 to 85.

RNA was extracted from bulk tissue without any cell sorting. The normal lung tissue was taken more than 3 cm from the tumor edge. Newly diagnosed lung cancer patients had thoracic surgery in China, August–November 2014, without prior chemotherapy. This clonotype was recorded at least ten times. Its antigen is currently unknown. A modified ARM-PCR protocol with three rounds of nested PCR amplified TCRbeta. Via MiXCR, TCRdb re-called the multiplex PCR reads, giving one row per CDR3 protein. The repertoire holds about 98,000 distinct CDR3 sequences, 75% to 90% seen once, with about 31% in the top ten. Looked up from germline, CDR1 is SNHLY and CDR2 is FYNNEI. The germline V and J ends were trimmed by 4 bases and 5 bases, with 5 bases remaining between them. This CDR3 has 12 residues. Whole-study findings and limits: Tumor tissue had significantly higher TCR diversity than normal lung. Patients with more diverse tumor TCRs had worse survival.

This clonotype originated in a man aged 60 to 75 with small cell lung cancer. Source material: distant non-tumor lung tissue. The V and J genes are TRBV2 and TRBJ2-2; D remains unclear. The CDR3 nucleotides read TGTGCCAGCAGTGCTCTGACCGGGGAGCTGTTTTTT. It encodes CASSALTGELFF.